These T cell receptor beta chains were read from a single sample in a study of beta chain features in type 1 diabetes. The protocol was immunoSEQ multiplex PCR, while the TCRdb copy is restricted to in-frame clones and leaves out a portion. The table lists 240,000 or so clones, about a fifth of them singletons, with 0.028% in the top ten. The material sequenced was naive CD4+ T cells from blood. These receptors all stem from a woman in her thirties or forties with type 1 diabetes. Each CDR3 is given with its conserved first and last residue. A D gene is named only where the DNA matches it firmly. A clone size is listed for some rows: how often the clone was seen (once, few, many), or a class if it is expanded.

>NA|NA|TRBV2|TRBJ1-5
CASTPRESNQPQHF
TGTGCCAGCACTCCTAGGGAGAGCAATCAGCCCCAGCATTTT
>NA|NA|TRBV5-1|TRBJ2-7
CASSRGTGSYEQYF
TGCGCCAGCAGTCGCGGGACCGGGTCCTACGAGCAGTACTTC
>NA|NA|TRBV28|TRBJ1-5
CASSLQGWGNQPQHF
TGTGCCAGCAGTTTACAGGGTTGGGGCAATCAGCCCCAGCATTTT
>NA|NA|TRBV9|TRBJ2-7
CASSVGLAHQPYEQYF
TGTGCCAGCAGCGTAGGATTAGCGCATCAACCTTACGAGCAGTACTTC
>TRBD1|few|TRBV7-9|TRBJ1-2
CASSSLSGQIPYGYTF
TGTGCCAGCAGCTCGCTCTCGGGACAGATTCCCTATGGCTACACCTTC
>NA|few|TRBV5-5|TRBJ2-1
CASSLDQGSYNEQFF
TGTGCCAGCAGCTTGGATCAGGGCTCCTACAATGAGCAGTTCTTC
>NA|few|TRBV19|TRBJ1-1
CASRLTGGNTEAFF
TGTGCCAGTAGGTTGACAGGAGGGAACACTGAAGCTTTCTTT
>NA|NA|TRBV29-1|TRBJ2-4
CSGLNPGEAKNIQYF
TGCAGCGGTTTAAACCCTGGAGAGGCCAAAAACATTCAGTACTTC
>NA|NA|TRBV4-3|TRBJ1-1
CASSQQRDTEAFF
TGCGCCAGCAGCCAACAGCGGGACACTGAAGCTTTCTTT
>TRBD1|NA|TRBV6-5|TRBJ1-5
CASSSGQANQPQHF
TGTGCCAGCAGTTCTGGACAGGCCAATCAGCCCCAGCATTTT
>NA|NA|TRBV18|TRBJ1-2
CASSPTQGWEYYGYTF
TGTGCCAGCTCACCAACTCAGGGGTGGGAGTACTATGGCTACACCTTC
>NA|few|TRBV9|TRBJ2-6
CASRGSGANVLTF
TGTGCCAGCAGGGGCTCCGGGGCCAACGTCCTGACTTTC
>NA|NA|TRBV7-9|TRBJ1-1
CASSLVGHRSEAFF
TGTGCCAGCAGCTTAGTAGGACACCGAAGTGAAGCTTTCTTT
>TRBD2|few|TRBV6-5|TRBJ2-7
CASSWAGGSYEQYF
TGTGCCAGCAGTTGGGCGGGGGGCTCCTACGAGCAGTACTTC
>TRBD2|NA|TRBV6-5|TRBJ2-7
CASSYSTSGVPYEQYF
TGTGCCAGCAGTTACTCGACTAGCGGGGTACCTTACGAGCAGTACTTC
>TRBD1|few|TRBV7-9|TRBJ2-5
CASSLGGQGAIQETQYF
TGTGCCAGCAGCTTAGGGGGACAGGGGGCAATTCAAGAGACCCAGTACTTC
>TRBD1|NA|TRBV7-3|TRBJ1-2
CASSLSDRVHYGYTF
TGTGCCAGCAGCTTATCCGACAGGGTTCACTATGGCTACACCTTC
>TRBD2|NA|TRBV28|TRBJ2-1
CASSLTSGRNNEQFF
TGTGCCAGCAGTTTAACTAGCGGGCGGAACAATGAGCAGTTCTTC
>NA|few|TRBV29-1|TRBJ2-7
CSVEGGTGFTYEQYF
TGCAGCGTTGAAGGCGGGACTGGATTTACCTACGAGCAGTACTTC
>NA|NA|TRBV20-1|TRBJ1-1
CSSVPNTEAFF
TGCTCCTCCGTTCCGAACACTGAAGCTTTCTTT
>TRBD2|few|TRBV7-3|TRBJ2-1
CASSLTTSGINEQFF
TGTGCCAGCAGCTTAACGACTAGCGGTATTAATGAGCAGTTCTTC
>NA|NA|TRBV7-9|TRBJ2-5
CASEVTQETQYF
TGTGCCAGCGAGGTCACCCAAGAGACCCAGTACTTC
>NA|NA|TRBV7-9|TRBJ1-2
CASSLREGIGYTF
TGTGCCAGCAGCTTACGCGAGGGAATTGGCTACACCTTC
>NA|few|TRBV11-2|TRBJ2-3
CASSPHRTDTQYF
TGTGCCAGCAGCCCCCATCGCACAGATACGCAGTATTTT
>TRBD1|few|TRBV25-1|TRBJ2-1
CASSEWGDRDYNEQFF
TGTGCCAGCAGTGAATGGGGGGACAGGGACTACAATGAGCAGTTCTTC